The entry that follows covers one T cell receptor beta chain sequence. Its cognate antigen is unknown. The sample originates from a study of CD8 T cells in ankylosing spondylitis. Study-level points and caveats: Peripheral blood held disease-linked clones only at relatively low frequency, and these were CD8+. About 8 highly homologous variants made up a TCR beta motif, and this motif appeared characteristic of ankylosing spondylitis blood.

Quantitative 5'-RACE was performed with molecular barcodes, and it yielded the TCR beta libraries. A single record per CDR3 protein comes from TCRdb applying MiXCR to the 5' RACE reads. The repertoire holds under 170,000 distinct CDR3 sequences, with under 45% as singletons. Sequencing was done on a sample of synovial fluid, either unsorted or a sorted T cell fraction (not recorded which). This receptor was obtained from a male donor with ankylosing spondylitis.

The DNA of the CDR3 is TGTGCCAGCAGTATACCAGAGCGGGAGGGAAGGGCTGACAGCCTTTACGGGGAGCTGTTTTTT. Translation gives CASSIPEREGRADSLYGELFF. This rearrangement joins TRBV28 to TRBJ2-2, with 10 bases matching TRBD2. Germline assignment: CDR1 MDHEN and CDR2 SYDVKM. Unmatched junction bases numbered 25, after V lost 5 bases and J lost 7 bases. This CDR3 is 21 amino acids long.